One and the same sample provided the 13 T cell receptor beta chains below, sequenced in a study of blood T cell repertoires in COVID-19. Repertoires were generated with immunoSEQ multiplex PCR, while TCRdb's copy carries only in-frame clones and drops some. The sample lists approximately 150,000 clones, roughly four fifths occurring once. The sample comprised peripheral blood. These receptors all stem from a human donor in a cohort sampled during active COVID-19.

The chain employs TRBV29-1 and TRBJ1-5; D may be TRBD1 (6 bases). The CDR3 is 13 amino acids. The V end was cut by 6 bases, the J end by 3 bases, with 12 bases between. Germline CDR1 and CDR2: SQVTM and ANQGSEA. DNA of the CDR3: TGCAGCGTACGCTCAGGGGCCAATCAGCCCCAGCATTTT. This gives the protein CSVRSGANQPQHF.

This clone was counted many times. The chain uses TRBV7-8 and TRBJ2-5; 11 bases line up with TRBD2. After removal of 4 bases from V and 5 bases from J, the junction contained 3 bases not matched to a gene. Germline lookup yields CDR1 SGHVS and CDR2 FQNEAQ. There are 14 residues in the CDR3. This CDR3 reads CASSWRTSGETQYF. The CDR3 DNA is TGTGCCAGCAGCTGGAGGACTAGCGGGGAGACCCAGTACTTC.

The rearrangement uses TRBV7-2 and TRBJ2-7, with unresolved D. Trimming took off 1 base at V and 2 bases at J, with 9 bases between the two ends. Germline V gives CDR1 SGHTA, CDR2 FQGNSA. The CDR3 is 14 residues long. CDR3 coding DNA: TGTGCCAGCAGCTTAGTTCAGGAAACCTACGAGCAGTACTTC. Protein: CASSLVQETYEQYF.

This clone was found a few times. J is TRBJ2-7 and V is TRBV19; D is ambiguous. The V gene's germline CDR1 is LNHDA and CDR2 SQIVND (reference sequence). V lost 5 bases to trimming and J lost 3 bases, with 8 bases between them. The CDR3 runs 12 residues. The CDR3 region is CASSVNRYEQYF. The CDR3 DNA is TGTGCCAGTAGTGTAAATCGCTACGAGCAGTACTTC.

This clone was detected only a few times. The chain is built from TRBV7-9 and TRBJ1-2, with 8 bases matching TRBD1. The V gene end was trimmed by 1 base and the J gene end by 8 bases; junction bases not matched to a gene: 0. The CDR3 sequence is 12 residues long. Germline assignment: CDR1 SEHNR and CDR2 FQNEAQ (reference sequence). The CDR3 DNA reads TGTGCCAGCAGCTTAGGACAGGGGGGCTACACCTTC. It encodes CASSLGQGGYTF.

The CDR3 is CASSVGGPNSYNEQFF. Here the CDR3 DNA reads TGTGCCAGCAGCGTAGGCGGTCCCAACTCCTACAATGAGCAGTTCTTC. V is TRBV9 and J is TRBJ2-1; no clear D gene. Germline values: CDR1 SGDLS, CDR2 YYNGEE. V was cut by 0 bases and J by 0 bases, with 10 bases left in between. This CDR3 region has 16 residues.

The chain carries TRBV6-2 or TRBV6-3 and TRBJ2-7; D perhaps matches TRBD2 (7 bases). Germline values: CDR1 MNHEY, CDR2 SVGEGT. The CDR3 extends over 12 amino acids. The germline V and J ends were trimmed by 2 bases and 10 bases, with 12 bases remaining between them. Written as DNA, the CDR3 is TGTGCCAGCAGTTACAGACCGGGGGGCCAGTACTTC. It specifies CASSYRPGGQYF.

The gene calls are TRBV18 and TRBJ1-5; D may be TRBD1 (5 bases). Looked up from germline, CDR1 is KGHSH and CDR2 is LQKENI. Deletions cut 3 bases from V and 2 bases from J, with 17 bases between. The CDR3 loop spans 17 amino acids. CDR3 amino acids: CASSPQRGSVGNQPQHF. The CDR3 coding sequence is TGTGCCAGCTCACCCCAAAGGGGATCAGTCGGCAATCAGCCCCAGCATTTT.

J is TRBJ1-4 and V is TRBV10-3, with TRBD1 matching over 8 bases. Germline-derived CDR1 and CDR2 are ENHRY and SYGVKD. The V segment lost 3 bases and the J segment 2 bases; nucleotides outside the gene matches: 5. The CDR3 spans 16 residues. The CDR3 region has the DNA TGTGCCATCAGTGATGACAGGGGATATACTAATGAAAAACTGTTTTTT. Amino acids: CAISDDRGYTNEKLFF.

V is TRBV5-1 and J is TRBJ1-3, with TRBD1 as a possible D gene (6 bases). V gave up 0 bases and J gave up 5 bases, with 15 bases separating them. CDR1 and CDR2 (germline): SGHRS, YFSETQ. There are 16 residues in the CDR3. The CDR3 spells CASSLAPGASRNTIYF. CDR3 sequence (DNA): TGCGCCAGCAGCTTGGCCCCAGGGGCTAGTAGAAACACCATATATTTT.

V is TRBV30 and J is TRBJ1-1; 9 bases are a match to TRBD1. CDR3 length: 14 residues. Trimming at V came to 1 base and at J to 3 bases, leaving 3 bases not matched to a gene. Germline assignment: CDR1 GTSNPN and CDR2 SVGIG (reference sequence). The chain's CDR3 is CAWSADRGDTEAFF. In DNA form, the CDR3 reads TGTGCCTGGAGTGCGGACAGGGGAGACACTGAAGCTTTCTTT.

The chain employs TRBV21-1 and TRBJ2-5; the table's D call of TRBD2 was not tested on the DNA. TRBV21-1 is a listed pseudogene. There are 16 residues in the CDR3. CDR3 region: CASSKKGLGPQETQYF. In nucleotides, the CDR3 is TGTGCCAGCAGCAAAAAGGGACTAGGCCCTCAAGAGACCCAGTACTTC.

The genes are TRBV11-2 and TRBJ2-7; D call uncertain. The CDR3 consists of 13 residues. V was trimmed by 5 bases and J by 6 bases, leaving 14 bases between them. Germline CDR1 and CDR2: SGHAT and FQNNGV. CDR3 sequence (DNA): TGTGCCAGCAGCCCGAGCCGCACCTTCGAGCAGTACTTC. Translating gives CASSPSRTFEQYF. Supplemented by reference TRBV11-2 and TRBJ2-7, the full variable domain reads EAGVAQSPRYKIIEKRQSVAFWCNPISGHATLYWYQQILGQGPKLLIQFQNNGVVDDSQLPKDRFSAERLKGVDSTLKIQPAKLEDSAVYLCASSPSRTFEQYFGPGTRLTVT.